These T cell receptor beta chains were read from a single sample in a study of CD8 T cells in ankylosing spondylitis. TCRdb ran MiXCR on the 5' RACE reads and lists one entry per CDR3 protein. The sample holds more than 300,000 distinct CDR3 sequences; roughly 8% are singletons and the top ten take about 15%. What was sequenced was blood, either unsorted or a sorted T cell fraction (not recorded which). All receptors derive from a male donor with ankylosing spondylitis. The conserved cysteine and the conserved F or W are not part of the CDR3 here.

cdr3_aa: ASKARGTEAF
v_call: TRBV6-6

cdr3_aa: SASRAGDLGYT
v_call: TRBV20-1

cdr3_aa: ASSYSPGADETQY
v_call: TRBV6-5

cdr3_aa: ASSLRTSGRLGETQY
v_call: TRBV5-1

cdr3_aa: ASSFGGATGELF
v_call: TRBV5-1

cdr3_aa: ASSHTGTALQEQY
v_call: TRBV18

cdr3_aa: SSCPDRANEQF
v_call: TRBV29-1

cdr3_aa: ASSLGPGTDTQY
v_call: TRBV12-3/TRBV12-4

cdr3_aa: ASSLGRTDTQY
v_call: TRBV12-3/TRBV12-4

cdr3_aa: ASSLRPGAPTYSPLH
v_call: TRBV6-1

cdr3_aa: ASSPTGNQPQH
v_call: TRBV19

cdr3_aa: ASSLAGAGETGELF
v_call: TRBV5-1

cdr3_aa: ASRGRASYEQY
v_call: TRBV27

cdr3_aa: ASSQRPIAEQF
v_call: TRBV3-1

cdr3_aa: ASSQRGLADIVGTGELF
v_call: TRBV4-1

cdr3_aa: ASSPERAGGYT
v_call: TRBV12-3/TRBV12-4

cdr3_aa: ASSNGQRSEQY
v_call: TRBV5-1

cdr3_aa: ASSQDPGLAEILTLYNEQF
v_call: TRBV4-1

cdr3_aa: ASSLRSGLADNEQF
v_call: TRBV7-3

cdr3_aa: ASRSSLGYTEAF
v_call: TRBV27

cdr3_aa: ASSPPATDTQY
v_call: TRBV6-6

cdr3_aa: ASSWMRTGGGQTQY
v_call: TRBV5-4

cdr3_aa: SVGRSPGAF
v_call: TRBV29-1

cdr3_aa: ASSLVAGTSVLLPYNEQF
v_call: TRBV5-4

cdr3_aa: ASSEFHNEQF
v_call: TRBV2

cdr3_aa: ASSHDRGREQY
v_call: TRBV28

cdr3_aa: ASSLVYREILQETQY
v_call: TRBV11-2

cdr3_aa: ASRGDRGTNTGELF
v_call: TRBV19

cdr3_aa: SVGEWGGKNIQY
v_call: TRBV29-1

cdr3_aa: ASSLQPGQGSYEQY
v_call: TRBV27

cdr3_aa: ASSESYAGGYGYT
v_call: TRBV10-2

cdr3_aa: ASSPRSQSAEQY
v_call: TRBV12-3/TRBV12-4

cdr3_aa: ASSLTDTQPLNTIY
v_call: TRBV11-3

cdr3_aa: SVNLKGIDGYT
v_call: TRBV29-1

cdr3_aa: ASSLEGAAGNEQF
v_call: TRBV5-1

cdr3_aa: SARGPHASNNEQF
v_call: TRBV20-1

cdr3_aa: ASSSGYEQY
v_call: TRBV5-1

cdr3_aa: ASSIGSQETQY
v_call: TRBV12-3/TRBV12-4

cdr3_aa: SAYERGSGTEAF
v_call: TRBV20-1

cdr3_aa: ASSLHREYEQY
v_call: TRBV7-8

cdr3_aa: ASRGTYEQY
v_call: TRBV27

cdr3_aa: ATTGRGRALDTQY
v_call: TRBV15

cdr3_aa: ASSALQSSGTRGDIQY
v_call: TRBV7-3

cdr3_aa: ASSFGGKYEQY
v_call: TRBV5-1

cdr3_aa: ASSYSRGARDEQF
v_call: TRBV6-5

cdr3_aa: ASSLRGILIKRSTGELF
v_call: TRBV28

cdr3_aa: ASTLSGNTGELF
v_call: TRBV9

cdr3_aa: ASSLMGDQPQH
v_call: TRBV7-3

cdr3_aa: ASSRQENIQY
v_call: TRBV2

cdr3_aa: ASSPPLGEGGQETQY
v_call: TRBV4-1

cdr3_aa: ASSPYRSQETQY
v_call: TRBV7-9

cdr3_aa: ASSSGRQGRWTEAF
v_call: TRBV5-1

cdr3_aa: ASSMTWTGQETQY
v_call: TRBV5-6

cdr3_aa: ASSLWGGAHEPTDTQY
v_call: TRBV5-1